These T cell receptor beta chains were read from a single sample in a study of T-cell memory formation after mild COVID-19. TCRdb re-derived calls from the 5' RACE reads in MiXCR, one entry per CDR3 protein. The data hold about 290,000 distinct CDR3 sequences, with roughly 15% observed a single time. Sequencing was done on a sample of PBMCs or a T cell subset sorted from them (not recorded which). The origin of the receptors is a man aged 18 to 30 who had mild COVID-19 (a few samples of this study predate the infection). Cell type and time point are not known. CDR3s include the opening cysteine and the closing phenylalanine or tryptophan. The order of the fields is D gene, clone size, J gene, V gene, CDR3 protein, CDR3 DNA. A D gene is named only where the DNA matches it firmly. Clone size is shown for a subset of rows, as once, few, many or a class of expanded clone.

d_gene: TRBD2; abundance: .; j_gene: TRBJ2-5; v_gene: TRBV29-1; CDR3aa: CSVLLAGEETQYF; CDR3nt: TGCAGCGTATTACTAGCGGGTGAAGAGACCCAGTACTTC
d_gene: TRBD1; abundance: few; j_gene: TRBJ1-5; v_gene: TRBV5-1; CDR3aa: CASSLQGAISQPQHF; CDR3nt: TGCGCCAGCAGCTTACAGGGGGCTATTTCTCAGCCCCAGCATTTT
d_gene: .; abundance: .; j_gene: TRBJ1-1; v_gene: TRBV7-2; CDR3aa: CASTWGHGVGTEAFF; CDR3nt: TGTGCCAGCACCTGGGGGCACGGGGTGGGTACTGAAGCTTTCTTT
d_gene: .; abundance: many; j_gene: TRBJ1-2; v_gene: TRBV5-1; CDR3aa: CASSLRQNYGYTF; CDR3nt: TGTGCCAGCAGTTTACGGCAGAACTATGGCTACACCTTC
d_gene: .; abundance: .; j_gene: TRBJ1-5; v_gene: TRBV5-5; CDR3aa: CASSPFETGGNQPQHF; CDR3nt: TGTGCCAGCAGCCCTTTCGAAACAGGAGGGAATCAGCCCCAGCATTTT
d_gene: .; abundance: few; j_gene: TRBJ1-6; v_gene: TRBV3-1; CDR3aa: CASSRTDYNSPLHF; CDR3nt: TGTGCCAGCAGCCGGACAGACTATAATTCACCCCTCCACTTT
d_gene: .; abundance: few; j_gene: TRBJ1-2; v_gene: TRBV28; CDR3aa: CASSLFGGDGYTF; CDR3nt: TGTGCCAGCAGTTTATTCGGAGGGGACGGCTACACCTTC
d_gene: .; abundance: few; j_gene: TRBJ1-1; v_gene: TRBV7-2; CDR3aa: CASSFRWEAFF; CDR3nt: TGTGCCAGCAGCTTTCGGTGGGAAGCTTTCTTT
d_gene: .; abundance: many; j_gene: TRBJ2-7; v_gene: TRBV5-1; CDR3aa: CASSLESPYEQYF; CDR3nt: TGCGCCAGCAGCTTGGAGTCCCCCTACGAGCAGTACTTC
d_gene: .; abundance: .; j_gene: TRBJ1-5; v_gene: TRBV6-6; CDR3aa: CAGGFGAQPQHF; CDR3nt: TGTGCCGGCGGCTTCGGGGCTCAGCCCCAGCATTTT
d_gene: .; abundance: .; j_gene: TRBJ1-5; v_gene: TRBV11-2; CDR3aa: CASSFRQGSNQPQHF; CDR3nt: TGTGCCAGCAGCTTTCGGCAGGGGAGCAATCAGCCCCAGCATTTT
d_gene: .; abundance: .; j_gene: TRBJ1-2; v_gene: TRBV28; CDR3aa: CASSLPTVVGYGYTF; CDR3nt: TGTGCCAGCAGTTTACCCACCGTGGTGGGTTATGGCTACACCTTC
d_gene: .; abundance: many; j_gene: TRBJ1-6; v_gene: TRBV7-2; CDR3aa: CASREGNSPLHF; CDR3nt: TGTGCCAGCCGGGAGGGGAATTCACCCCTCCACTTT
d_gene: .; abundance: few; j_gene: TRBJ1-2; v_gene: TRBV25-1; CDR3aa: CASREGGNTGYTF; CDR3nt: TGTGCCAGCAGGGAGGGAGGGAATACTGGCTACACCTTC
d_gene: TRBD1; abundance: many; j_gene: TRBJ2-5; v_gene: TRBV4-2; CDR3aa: CASSQTPTGDETQYF; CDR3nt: TGTGCCAGCAGCCAAACCCCGACAGGGGACGAGACCCAGTACTTC
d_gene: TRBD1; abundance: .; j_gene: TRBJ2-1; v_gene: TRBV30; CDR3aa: CAWSGNSGQGYNEQFF; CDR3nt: TGTGCCTGGAGTGGCAACTCGGGACAGGGATACAATGAGCAGTTCTTC
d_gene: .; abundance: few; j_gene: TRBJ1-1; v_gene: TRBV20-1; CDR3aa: CSARWNTEAFF; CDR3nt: TGCAGTGCTAGATGGAACACTGAAGCTTTCTTT
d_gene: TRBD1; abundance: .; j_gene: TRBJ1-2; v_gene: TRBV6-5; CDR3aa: CASSFYDRGGYTF; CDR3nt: TGTGCCAGCAGCTTCTACGACAGGGGTGGCTACACCTTC
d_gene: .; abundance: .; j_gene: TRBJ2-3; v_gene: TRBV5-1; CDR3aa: CASSLWATYTDTQYF; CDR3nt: TGCGCCAGCAGCTTGTGGGCCACCTACACAGATACGCAGTATTTT
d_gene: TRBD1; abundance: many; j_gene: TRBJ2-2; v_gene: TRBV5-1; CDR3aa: CASSLDRGLTTGELFF; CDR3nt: TGCGCCAGCAGCTTGGACAGGGGGTTAACCACCGGGGAGCTGTTTTTT
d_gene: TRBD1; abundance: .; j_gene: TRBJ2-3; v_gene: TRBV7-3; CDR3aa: CASSLTDRGLADTQYF; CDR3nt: TGTGCCAGCAGCTTAACGGACAGGGGGTTGGCAGATACGCAGTATTTT
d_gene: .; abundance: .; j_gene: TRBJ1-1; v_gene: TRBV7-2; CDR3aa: CASSYLGLNTEAFF; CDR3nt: TGTGCCAGCAGCTATCTGGGGTTGAACACTGAAGCTTTCTTT